The T cell receptor beta chain described here comes from a study of spatial heterogeneity in lung cancer. Overall study findings and caveats: Circulating ubiquitous expanded tumor TCRs were observed more frequently at resection than at follow-up.

TCRdb re-analysed the 5' RACE reads in MiXCR, keeping a single row per CDR3 protein. In the table there are under 40,000 distinct CDR3 sequences, less than 5.5% of which are singletons. Noted time point: sample taken at primary tumor resection. Researchers sequenced whole RNA taken from tumor, nontumor lung or frozen PBMC without sorting. V shed 1 base, J shed 1 base, and the junction held 4 bases outside the gene matches. CDR1 SGHRS and CDR2 YFSETQ come from the germline V gene. The CDR3 has 16 residues. In its sample, this clonotype was seen many times. Its antigen is not identified. The clonotype originates from a female donor with early-stage non-small cell lung cancer. The chain links TRBV5-1 to TRBJ2-3, with 9 bases fitting TRBD2. The sequencing used PBMCs, collected at surgery. Here the CDR3 reads CASSLFSGGGTDTQYF. DNA for the CDR3: TGCGCCAGCAGCTTGTTTAGCGGGGGAGGCACAGATACGCAGTATTTT.